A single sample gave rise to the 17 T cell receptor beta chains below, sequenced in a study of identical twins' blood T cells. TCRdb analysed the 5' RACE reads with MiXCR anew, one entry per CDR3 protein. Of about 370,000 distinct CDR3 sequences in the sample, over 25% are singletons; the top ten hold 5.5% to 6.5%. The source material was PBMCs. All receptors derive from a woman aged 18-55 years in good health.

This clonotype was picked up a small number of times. In DNA form, the CDR3 reads TGTGCCAGTAGTATAAGGGGGGGATACACTGAAGCTTTCTTT. This translates into CASSIRGGYTEAFF. This chain uses TRBV19 with TRBJ1-1, with D possibly being TRBD1 (6 bases). V lost 2 bases, J lost 3 bases, and 10 bases lay in between. Germline V gene sequence: CDR1 LNHDA, CDR2 SQIVND (reference sequence). CDR3 length: 14 amino acids.

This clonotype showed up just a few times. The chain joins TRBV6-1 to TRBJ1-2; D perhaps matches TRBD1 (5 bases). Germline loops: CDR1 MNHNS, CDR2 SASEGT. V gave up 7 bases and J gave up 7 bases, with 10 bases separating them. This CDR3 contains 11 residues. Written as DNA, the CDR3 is TGTGCCAGCAATCCGGGGGTTGGCTACACCTTC. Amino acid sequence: CASNPGVGYTF.

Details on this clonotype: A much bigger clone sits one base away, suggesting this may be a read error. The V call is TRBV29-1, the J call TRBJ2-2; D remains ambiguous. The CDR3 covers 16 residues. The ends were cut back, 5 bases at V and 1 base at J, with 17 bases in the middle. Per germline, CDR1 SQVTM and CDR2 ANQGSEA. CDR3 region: CSVWSAYSENTGELFF. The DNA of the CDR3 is TGCAGCGTTTGGAGTGCGTATTCCGAGAACACCGGGGAGCTGTTTTTT.

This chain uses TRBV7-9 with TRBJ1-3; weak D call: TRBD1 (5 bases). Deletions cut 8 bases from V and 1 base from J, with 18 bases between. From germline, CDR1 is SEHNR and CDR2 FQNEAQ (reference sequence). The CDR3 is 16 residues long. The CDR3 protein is CASGPLNPGSGNTIYF. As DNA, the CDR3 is TGTGCCAGCGGCCCGCTAAATCCAGGGTCTGGAAACACCATATATTTT.

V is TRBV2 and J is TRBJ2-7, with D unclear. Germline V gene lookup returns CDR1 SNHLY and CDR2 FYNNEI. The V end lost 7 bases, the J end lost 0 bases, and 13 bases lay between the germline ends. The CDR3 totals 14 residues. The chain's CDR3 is CASKFSPNSYEQYF. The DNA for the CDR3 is TGTGCCAGCAAGTTTTCACCAAACTCCTACGAGCAGTACTTC.

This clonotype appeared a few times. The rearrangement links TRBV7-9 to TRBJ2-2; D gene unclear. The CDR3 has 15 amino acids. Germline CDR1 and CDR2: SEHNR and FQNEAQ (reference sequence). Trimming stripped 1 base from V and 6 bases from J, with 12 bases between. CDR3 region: CASSLVTGPSGELFF. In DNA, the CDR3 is TGTGCCAGCAGCTTAGTTACCGGCCCATCCGGGGAGCTGTTTTTT.

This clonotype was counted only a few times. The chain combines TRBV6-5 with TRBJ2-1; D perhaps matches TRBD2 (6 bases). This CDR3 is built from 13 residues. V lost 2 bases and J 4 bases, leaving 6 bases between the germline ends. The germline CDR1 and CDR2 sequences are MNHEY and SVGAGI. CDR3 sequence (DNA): TGTGCCAGCAGTTACCGGGGGTACAATGAGCAGTTCTTC. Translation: CASSYRGYNEQFF.

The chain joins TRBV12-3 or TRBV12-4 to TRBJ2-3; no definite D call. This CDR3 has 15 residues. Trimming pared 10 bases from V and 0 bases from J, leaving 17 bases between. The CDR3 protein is CATDSPSDSTDTQYF. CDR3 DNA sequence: TGTGCCACCGACTCTCCCAGCGACAGCACAGATACGCAGTATTTT.

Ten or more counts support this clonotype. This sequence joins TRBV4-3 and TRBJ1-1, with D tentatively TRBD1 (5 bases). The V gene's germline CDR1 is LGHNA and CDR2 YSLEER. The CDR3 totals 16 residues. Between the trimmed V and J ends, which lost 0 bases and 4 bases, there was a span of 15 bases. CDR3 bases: TGCGCCAGCAGCCAAGAGTTCAGGGATGGGAGCACTGAAGCTTTCTTT. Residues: CASSQEFRDGSTEAFF.

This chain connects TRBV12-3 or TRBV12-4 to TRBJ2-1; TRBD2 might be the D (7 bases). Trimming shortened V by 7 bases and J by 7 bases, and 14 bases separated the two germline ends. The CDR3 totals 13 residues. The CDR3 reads CASNTGTTNEQFF. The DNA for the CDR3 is TGTGCCAGCAACACAGGGACTACGAATGAGCAGTTCTTC.

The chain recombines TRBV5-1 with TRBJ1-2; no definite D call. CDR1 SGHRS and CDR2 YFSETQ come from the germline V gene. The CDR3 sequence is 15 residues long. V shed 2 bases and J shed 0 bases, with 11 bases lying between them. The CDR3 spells CASSLESRANYGYTF. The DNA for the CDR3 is TGCGCCAGCAGCTTAGAGAGTAGAGCTAACTATGGCTACACCTTC.

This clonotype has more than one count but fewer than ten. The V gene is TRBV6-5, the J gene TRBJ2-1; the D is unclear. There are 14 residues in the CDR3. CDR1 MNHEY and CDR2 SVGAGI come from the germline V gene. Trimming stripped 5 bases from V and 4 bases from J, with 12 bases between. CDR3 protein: CASSERRRYNEQFF. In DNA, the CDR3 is TGTGCCAGCAGTGAGAGAAGGCGATACAATGAGCAGTTCTTC.

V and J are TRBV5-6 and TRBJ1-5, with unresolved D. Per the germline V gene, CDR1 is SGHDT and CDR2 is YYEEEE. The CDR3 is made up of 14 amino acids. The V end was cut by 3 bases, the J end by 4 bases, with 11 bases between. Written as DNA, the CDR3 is TGTGCCAGCAGCTCAATGCTGGGGAATCAGCCCCAGCATTTT. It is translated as CASSSMLGNQPQHF. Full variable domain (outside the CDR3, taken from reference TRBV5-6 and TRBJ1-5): DAGVTQSPTHLIKTRGQQVTLRCSPKSGHDTVSWYQQALGQGPQFIFQYYEEEERQRGNFPDRFSGHQFPNYSSELNVNALLLGDSALYLCASSSMLGNQPQHFGDGTRLSIL.

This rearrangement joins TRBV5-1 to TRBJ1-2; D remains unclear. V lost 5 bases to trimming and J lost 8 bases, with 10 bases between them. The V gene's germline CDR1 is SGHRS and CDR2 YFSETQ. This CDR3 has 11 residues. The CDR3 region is CASSNVQGYTF. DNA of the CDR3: TGCGCCAGCAGTAACGTCCAGGGCTACACCTTC.

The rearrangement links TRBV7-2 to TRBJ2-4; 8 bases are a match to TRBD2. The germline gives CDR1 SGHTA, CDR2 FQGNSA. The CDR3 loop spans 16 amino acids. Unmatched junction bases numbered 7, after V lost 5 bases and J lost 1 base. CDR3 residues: CASSPRGLVAKNIQYF. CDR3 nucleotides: TGTGCCAGCAGCCCTCGGGGACTAGTGGCCAAAAACATTCAGTACTTC.

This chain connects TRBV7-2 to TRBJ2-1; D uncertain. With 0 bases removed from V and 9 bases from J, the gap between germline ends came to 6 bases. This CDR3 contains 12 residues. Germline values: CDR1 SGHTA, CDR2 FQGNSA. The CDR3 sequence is CASSLALLEQFF. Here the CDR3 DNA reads TGTGCCAGCAGCTTAGCGCTTCTTGAGCAGTTCTTC.

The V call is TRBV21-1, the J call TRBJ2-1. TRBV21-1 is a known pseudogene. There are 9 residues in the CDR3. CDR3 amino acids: CASSKGEFF. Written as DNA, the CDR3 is TGTGCCAGCAGCAAAGGGGAGTTCTTC.